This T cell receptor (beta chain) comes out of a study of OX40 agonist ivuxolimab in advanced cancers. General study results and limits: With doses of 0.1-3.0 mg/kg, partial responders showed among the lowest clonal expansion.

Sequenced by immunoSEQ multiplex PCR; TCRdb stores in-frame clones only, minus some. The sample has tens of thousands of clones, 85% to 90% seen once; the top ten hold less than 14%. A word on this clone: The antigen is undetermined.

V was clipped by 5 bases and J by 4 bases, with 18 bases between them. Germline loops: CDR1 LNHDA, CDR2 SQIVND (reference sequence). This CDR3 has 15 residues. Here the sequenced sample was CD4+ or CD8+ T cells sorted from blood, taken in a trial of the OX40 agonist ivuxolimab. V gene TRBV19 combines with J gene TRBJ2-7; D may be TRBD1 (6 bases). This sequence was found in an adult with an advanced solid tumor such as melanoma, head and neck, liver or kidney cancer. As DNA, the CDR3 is TGTGCCAGTAGTCAGGGCCGGGACATGTCTTACGAGCAGTACTTC. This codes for CASSQGRDMSYEQYF.